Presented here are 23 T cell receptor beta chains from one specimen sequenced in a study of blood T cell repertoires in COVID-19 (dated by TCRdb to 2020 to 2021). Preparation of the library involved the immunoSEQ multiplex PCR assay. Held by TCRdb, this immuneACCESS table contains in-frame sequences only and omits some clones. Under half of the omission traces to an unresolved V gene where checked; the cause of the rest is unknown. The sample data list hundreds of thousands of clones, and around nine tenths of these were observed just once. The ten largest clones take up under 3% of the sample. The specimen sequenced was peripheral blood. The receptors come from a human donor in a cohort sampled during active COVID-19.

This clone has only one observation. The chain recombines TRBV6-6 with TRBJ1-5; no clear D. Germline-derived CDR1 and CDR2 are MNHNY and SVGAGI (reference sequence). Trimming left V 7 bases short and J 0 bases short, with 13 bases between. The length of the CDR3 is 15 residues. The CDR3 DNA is TGTGCCAGCACCCCCGTCGGGTTTAGCAATCAGCCCCAGCATTTT. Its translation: CASTPVGFSNQPQHF.

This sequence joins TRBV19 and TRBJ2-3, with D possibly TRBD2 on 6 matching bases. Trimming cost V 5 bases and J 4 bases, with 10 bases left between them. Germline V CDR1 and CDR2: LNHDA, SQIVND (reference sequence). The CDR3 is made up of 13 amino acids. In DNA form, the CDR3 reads TGTGCCAGTAGTCCTCGGGACTCAGATACGCAGTATTTT. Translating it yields CASSPRDSDTQYF.

For the CDR3, the DNA is TGCGCCAGCAGCCCCAGGGCCATGAACACTGAAGCTTTCTTT. Its translation is CASSPRAMNTEAFF. V is TRBV5-1 and J is TRBJ1-1, with TRBD1 as a possible D gene (5 bases). CDR3 length: 14 residues. The V and J ends lost 4 bases and 0 bases respectively, with 10 bases between them. The germline V gene encodes CDR1 SGHRS and CDR2 YFSETQ. The variable domain in full, completed from reference TRBV5-1 and TRBJ1-1, reads KAGVTQTPRYLIKTRGQQVTLSCSPISGHRSVSWYQQTPGQGLQFLFEYFSETQRNKGNFPGRFSGRQFSNSRSEMNVSTLELGDSALYLCASSPRAMNTEAFFGQGTRLTVV.

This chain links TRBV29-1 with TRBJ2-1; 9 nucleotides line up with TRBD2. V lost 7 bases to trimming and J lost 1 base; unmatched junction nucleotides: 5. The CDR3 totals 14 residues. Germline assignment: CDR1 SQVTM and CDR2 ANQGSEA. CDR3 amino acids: CSAQTSGSYNEQFF. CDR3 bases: TGCAGCGCCCAGACTAGCGGATCCTACAATGAGCAGTTCTTC.

CDR3 protein: CASSQGQGQGNTEAFF. The CDR3 DNA is TGCGCCAGCAGCCAGGGTCAAGGACAGGGGAATACTGAAGCTTTCTTT. The chain recombines TRBV4-1 with TRBJ1-1; TRBD1 matches 9 bases. The CDR3 totals 16 residues. Germline V gives CDR1 MGHRA, CDR2 YSYEKL. J gave up 5 bases and V 3 bases, and 10 bases lay outside the gene matches.

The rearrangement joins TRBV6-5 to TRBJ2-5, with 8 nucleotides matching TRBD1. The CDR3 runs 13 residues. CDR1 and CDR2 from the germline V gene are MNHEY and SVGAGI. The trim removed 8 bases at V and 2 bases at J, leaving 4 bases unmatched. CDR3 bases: TGTGCCAGCGTGAACAGGGGGCAAGAGACCCAGTACTTC. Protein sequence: CASVNRGQETQYF.

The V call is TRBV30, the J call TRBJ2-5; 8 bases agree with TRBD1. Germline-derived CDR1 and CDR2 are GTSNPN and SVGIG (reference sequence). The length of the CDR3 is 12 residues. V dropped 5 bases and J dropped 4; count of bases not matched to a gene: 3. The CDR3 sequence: CAWDRGVETQYF. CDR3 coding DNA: TGTGCCTGGGACAGGGGAGTAGAGACCCAGTACTTC.

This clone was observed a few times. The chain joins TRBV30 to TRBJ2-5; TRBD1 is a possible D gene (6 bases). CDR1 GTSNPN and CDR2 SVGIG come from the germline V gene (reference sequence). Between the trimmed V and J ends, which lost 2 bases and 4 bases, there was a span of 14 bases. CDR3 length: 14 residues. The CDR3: CAWSNQGSGETQYF. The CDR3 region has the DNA TGTGCCTGGAGTAATCAGGGGTCAGGAGAGACCCAGTACTTC.

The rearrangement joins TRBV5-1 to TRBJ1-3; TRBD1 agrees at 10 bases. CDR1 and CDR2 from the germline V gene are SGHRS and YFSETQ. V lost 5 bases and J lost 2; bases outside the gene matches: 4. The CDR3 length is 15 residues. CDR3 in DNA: TGCGCCAGCAGTCTCGGGACAGGGGCTGGAAACACCATATATTTT. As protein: CASSLGTGAGNTIYF.

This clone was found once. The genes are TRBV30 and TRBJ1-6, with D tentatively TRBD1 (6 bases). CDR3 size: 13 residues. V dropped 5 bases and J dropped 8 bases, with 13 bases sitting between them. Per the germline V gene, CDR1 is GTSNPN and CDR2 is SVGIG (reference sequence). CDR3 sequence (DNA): TGTGCCTGGGCGGGGGGGGCGCATTCACCCCTCCACTTT. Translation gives CAWAGGAHSPLHF.

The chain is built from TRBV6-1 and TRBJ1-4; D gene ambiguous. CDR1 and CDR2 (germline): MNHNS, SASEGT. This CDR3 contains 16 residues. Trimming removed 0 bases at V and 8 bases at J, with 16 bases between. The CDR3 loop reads CASSEAFGGNGEKLFF. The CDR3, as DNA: TGTGCCAGCAGTGAAGCTTTTGGCGGGAACGGAGAAAAACTGTTTTTT.

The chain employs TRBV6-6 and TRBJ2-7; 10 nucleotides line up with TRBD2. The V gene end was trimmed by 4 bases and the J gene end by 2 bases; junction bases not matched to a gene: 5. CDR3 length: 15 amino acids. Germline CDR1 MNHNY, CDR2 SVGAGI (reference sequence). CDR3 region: CASSLGLAVTYEQYF. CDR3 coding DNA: TGTGCCAGCAGTTTAGGACTAGCGGTGACCTACGAGCAGTACTTC.

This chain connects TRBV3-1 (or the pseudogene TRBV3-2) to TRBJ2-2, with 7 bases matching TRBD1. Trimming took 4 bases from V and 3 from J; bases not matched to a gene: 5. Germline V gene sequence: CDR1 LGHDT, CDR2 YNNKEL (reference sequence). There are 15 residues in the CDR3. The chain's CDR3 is CASSPQGSYTGELFF. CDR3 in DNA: TGTGCCAGCAGCCCACAGGGGTCATACACCGGGGAGCTGTTTTTT.

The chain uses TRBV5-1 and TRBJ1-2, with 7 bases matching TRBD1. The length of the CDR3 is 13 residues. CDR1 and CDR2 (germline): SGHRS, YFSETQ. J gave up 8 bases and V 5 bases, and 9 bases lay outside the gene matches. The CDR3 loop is CASRSGQVYGYTF. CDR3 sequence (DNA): TGCGCCAGCAGGTCTGGACAGGTGTACGGCTACACCTTC.

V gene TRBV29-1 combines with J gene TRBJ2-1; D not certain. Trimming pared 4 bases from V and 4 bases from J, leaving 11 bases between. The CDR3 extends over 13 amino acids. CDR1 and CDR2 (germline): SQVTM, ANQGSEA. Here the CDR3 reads CSVGGVSYNEQFF. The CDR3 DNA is TGCAGCGTTGGTGGAGTTTCTTACAATGAGCAGTTCTTC.

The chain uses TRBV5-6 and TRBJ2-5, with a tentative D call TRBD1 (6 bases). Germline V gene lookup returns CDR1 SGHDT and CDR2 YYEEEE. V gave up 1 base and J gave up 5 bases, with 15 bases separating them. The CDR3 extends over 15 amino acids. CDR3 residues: CASSLPGHSLETQYF. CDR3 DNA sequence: TGTGCCAGCAGCTTGCCGGGACATTCTTTGGAGACCCAGTACTTC.

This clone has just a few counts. As DNA, the CDR3 is TGTGCCAGCAGTGAAGGCGGTTACTCTGGGGCCAACGTCCTGACTTTC. Residues: CASSEGGYSGANVLTF. The chain carries TRBV6-1 and TRBJ2-6; no definite D call. Germline values: CDR1 MNHNS, CDR2 SASEGT. Trimming took off 1 base at V and 0 bases at J, with 7 bases between the two ends. CDR3 length: 16 amino acids.

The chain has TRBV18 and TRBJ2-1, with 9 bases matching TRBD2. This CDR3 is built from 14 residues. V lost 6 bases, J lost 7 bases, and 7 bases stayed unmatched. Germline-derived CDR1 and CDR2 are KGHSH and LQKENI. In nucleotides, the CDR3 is TGTGCCAGCTCGGTAGCGGGAGTGACTAATGAGCAGTTCTTC. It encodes CASSVAGVTNEQFF. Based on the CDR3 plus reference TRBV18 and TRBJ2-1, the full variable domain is NAGVMQNPRHLVRRRGQEARLRCSPMKGHSHVYWYRQLPEEGLKFMVYLQKENIIDESGMPKERFSAEFPKEGPSILRIQQVVRGDSAAYFCASSVAGVTNEQFFGPGTRLTVL.

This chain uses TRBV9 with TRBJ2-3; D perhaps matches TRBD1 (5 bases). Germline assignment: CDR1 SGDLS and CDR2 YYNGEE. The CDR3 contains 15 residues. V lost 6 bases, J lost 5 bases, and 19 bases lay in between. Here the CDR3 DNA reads TGTGCCAGCAACACCTTAGGGGCACCGGAAGATACGCAGTATTTT. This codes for CASNTLGAPEDTQYF. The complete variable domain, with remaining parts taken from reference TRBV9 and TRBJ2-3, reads DSGVTQTPKHLITATGQRVTLRCSPRSGDLSVYWYQQSLDQGLQFLIQYYNGEERAKGNILERFSAQQFPDLHSELNLSSLELGDSALYFCASNTLGAPEDTQYFGPGTRLTVL.

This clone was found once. The CDR3 reads CASSSFRQGITYEQYF. Written as DNA, the CDR3 is TGTGCCAGCAGTTCTTTCCGACAGGGTATTACCTACGAGCAGTACTTC. The gene calls are TRBV28 and TRBJ2-7; 7 bases agree with TRBD1. The germline CDR1 and CDR2 sequences are MDHEN and SYDVKM. Unmatched junction bases numbered 11, after V lost 4 bases and J lost 2 bases. The CDR3 has 16 residues.

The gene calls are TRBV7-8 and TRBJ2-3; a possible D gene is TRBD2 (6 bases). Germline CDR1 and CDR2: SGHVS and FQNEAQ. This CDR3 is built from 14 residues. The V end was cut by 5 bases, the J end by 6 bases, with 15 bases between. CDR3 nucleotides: TGTGCCAGCAGCCGTTGGGCGGGGCGGGATACGCAGTATTTT. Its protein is CASSRWAGRDTQYF.

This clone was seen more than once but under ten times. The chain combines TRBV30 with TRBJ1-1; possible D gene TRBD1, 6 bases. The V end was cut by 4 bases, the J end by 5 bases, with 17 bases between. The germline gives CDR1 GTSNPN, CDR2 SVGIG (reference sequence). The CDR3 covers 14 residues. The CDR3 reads CAWIGGRRGTEAFF. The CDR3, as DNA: TGTGCCTGGATCGGGGGGCGGAGGGGAACTGAAGCTTTCTTT.

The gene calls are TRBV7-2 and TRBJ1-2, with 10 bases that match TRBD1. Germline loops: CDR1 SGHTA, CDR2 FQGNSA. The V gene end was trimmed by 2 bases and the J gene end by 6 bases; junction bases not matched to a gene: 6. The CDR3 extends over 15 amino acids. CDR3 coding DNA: TGTGCCAGCAGCTTACCTCGGGACAGGGGTAATGGCTACACCTTC. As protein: CASSLPRDRGNGYTF.